Listed below are T cell receptor beta chains from one sample, sequenced in a study of Ad26.COV2.S vaccination and SARS-CoV-2 variants. Data came from immunoSEQ multiplex PCR; TCRdb stores just in-frame clones and leaves some out. The table includes around 300,000 clones, around nine tenths detected once. The material was peripheral blood, obtained in a trial of Ad26.COV2.S vaccine versus placebo. The receptors come from a person aged 18-65 years who received the Ad26.COV2.S COVID-19 vaccine or a placebo. Each CDR3 is given with its conserved first and last residue. A D gene is named only where the DNA matches it firmly. Size is omitted from some rows. Given values are once, few, many or a class for expanded clones.

v_gene	d_gene	j_gene	abundance	CDR3aa	CDR3nt
TRBV27	TRBD1	TRBJ1-4	-	CASSPRQGVTTNEKLFF	TGTGCCAGCAGTCCGCGACAGGGGGTAACAACTAATGAAAAACTGTTTTTT
TRBV6-2/TRBV6-3	-	TRBJ2-7	-	CASSYFRELYMGEQYF	TGTGCCAGCAGTTACTTCAGGGAGCTTTATATGGGCGAGCAGTACTTC
TRBV3-1/TRBV3-2	-	TRBJ2-7	-	CASSQHRAEQYF	TGTGCCAGCAGCCAACACAGGGCCGAGCAGTACTTC
TRBV5-6	-	TRBJ2-7	-	CASSLGPTAYEQYF	TGTGCCAGCAGCTTGGGCCCCACTGCGTACGAGCAGTACTTC
TRBV28	-	TRBJ2-1	-	CASTPVVGDYSNEQFF	TGTGCCAGCACCCCCGTTGTGGGGGATTACAGTAATGAGCAGTTCTTC
TRBV18	-	TRBJ2-7	-	CASSSRDGSYEQYF	TGTGCCAGCTCGTCGCGGGACGGCTCCTACGAGCAGTACTTC
TRBV19	-	TRBJ1-5	-	CASSPGQFGGNQPQHF	TGTGCCAGTAGTCCTGGGCAGTTTGGGGGCAATCAGCCCCAGCATTTT
TRBV6-2/TRBV6-3	TRBD1	TRBJ1-5	-	CASSYPTGGNQPQHF	TGTGCCAGCAGTTACCCGACAGGGGGCAATCAGCCCCAGCATTTT
TRBV7-2	-	TRBJ2-7	-	CASSLEASGRPAYF	TGTGCCAGCAGCTTAGAGGCCTCCGGTCGCCCGGCGTACTTC
TRBV3-1/TRBV3-2	-	TRBJ1-2	once	CASSRGTPNYGYTF	TGTGCCAGCAGCCGGGGGACACCTAACTATGGCTACACCTTC
TRBV12-3/TRBV12-4	-	TRBJ2-7	-	CASSFTRGYEQYF	TGTGCCAGCAGTTTTACTAGGGGCTACGAGCAGTACTTC
TRBV19	-	TRBJ1-6	few	CASSIRGHINSPLHF	TGTGCCAGTAGTATTCGGGGACACATTAATTCACCCCTCCACTTT
TRBV24-1	-	TRBJ1-5	-	CATSDSRGGGSQPQHF	TGTGCCACCAGTGATTCCCGAGGGGGGGGAAGCCAGCCCCAGCATTTT
TRBV28	-	TRBJ1-1	-	CASSLFQTNTEAFF	TGTGCCAGCAGTTTATTCCAGACGAACACTGAAGCTTTCTTT
TRBV12-3/TRBV12-4	-	TRBJ2-1	-	CASLTGSANEQFF	TGTGCCAGCCTAACCGGGAGTGCGAATGAGCAGTTCTTC
TRBV28	TRBD1	TRBJ1-6	-	CASSLGDRETSPLHF	TGTGCCAGCAGTTTAGGGGACAGGGAGACTTCACCCCTCCACTTT
TRBV5-1	-	TRBJ2-2	-	CASSTGREFPGELFF	TGCGCCAGCAGTACCGGACGGGAGTTCCCCGGGGAGCTGTTTTTT
TRBV11-2	TRBD1	TRBJ1-4	-	CASSLLGQANEKLFF	TGTGCCAGCAGCTTACTGGGACAGGCTAATGAAAAACTGTTTTTT
TRBV4-3	TRBD2	TRBJ2-3	-	CASSPIAGRPDTQYF	TGCGCCAGCAGCCCCATAGCGGGAAGGCCAGATACGCAGTATTTT
TRBV6-6	TRBD1	TRBJ1-6	once	CASSRQGLSSYNSPLHF	TGTGCCAGCAGCCGACAGGGATTGAGCTCCTATAATTCACCCCTCCACTTT
TRBV5-1	TRBD2	TRBJ2-7	-	CASSVPLAGVNNEQYF	TGCGCCAGCAGCGTCCCTCTAGCGGGAGTTAATAACGAGCAGTACTTC